This TCR beta chain came from a study of T cell changes during pregnancy in multiple sclerosis. This clone was seen only once. Sequencing was performed with immunoSEQ multiplex PCR; in TCRdb, only in-frame clones are kept and a portion is missing. This table holds some 58,000 clones, around 97% found once. The CDR3 has 13 residues. Trimming left V 4 bases short and J 6 bases short, with 13 bases between. Per germline, CDR1 MDHEN and CDR2 SYDVKM. Sample: CD8+ T cells from peripheral blood mononuclear cells, taken after pregnancy. The chain is built from TRBV28 and TRBJ2-7; perhaps TRBD1 as D (5 bases). The sequence was collected from a female donor with multiple sclerosis, enrolled in a pregnancy study. CDR3 DNA: TGTGCCAGCAGTTCGATCCTGGGGCGCGAGCAGTACTTC. The encoded protein is CASSSILGREQYF.